The clone carrying this TCR beta chain occurred a few times. The data were taken from a study of T-cell reconstitution after alpha-beta-depleted transplantation in children. Unique molecular identifiers were incorporated when the TCRbeta library was constructed. TCRdb re-analysed the PCR reads in MiXCR, keeping a single row per CDR3 protein. The repertoire has 490,000 or so distinct CDR3 sequences, approximately 12% of them found once; the top ten carry about 5.6%. V lost 5 bases and J lost 2; bases outside the gene matches: 4. Germline loops: CDR1 SGHVS, CDR2 FNYEAQ. This CDR3 region has 17 residues.

The sequences come from PBMCs from the stem cell graft donor, collected from the stem cell graft. The rearrangement uses TRBV7-6 and TRBJ2-2; TRBD2 agrees at 14 bases. The clonotype was recovered from a human donor who donated a stem cell graft to a child with combined immunodeficiency. This CDR3 reads CASSRTSGGPNTGELFF. The CDR3 bases are TGTGCCAGCAGCCGGACTAGCGGGGGGCCAAACACCGGGGAGCTGTTTTTT.